This entry lists 2 T cell receptor beta chains sequenced from one sample in a study of cytomegalovirus exposure and HLA in healthy donors. The PCR made use of 60 Vbeta and 13 Jbeta primers. Sequencing used immunoSEQ multiplex PCR; TCRdb keeps in-frame clones, though not all of them. The table for this sample gives some 130,000 clones. Sequenced: PBMCs. The receptor source for this set is a man aged 18-30 years in good health and CMV-seronegative.

Written as DNA, the CDR3 is TGTGCCAGCCATAGAAGGCAGGGGCTGAACACTGAAGCTTTCTTT. Its translation is CASHRRQGLNTEAFF. The chain is built from TRBV21-1 and TRBJ1-1; the D call of TRBD1 is as the table states it, not checked on the DNA. TRBV21-1 counts as a pseudogene. The CDR3 contains 15 residues.

This chain joins TRBV30 and TRBJ1-2, with D perhaps TRBD1 (5 bases). The CDR3 consists of 13 residues. The V gene's germline CDR1 is GTSNPN and CDR2 SVGIG (reference sequence). Trimming pared 2 bases from V and 7 bases from J, leaving 14 bases between. The CDR3 sequence: CAWSHYRLSGYTF. In nucleotides, the CDR3 is TGTGCCTGGAGTCACTACAGGTTAAGTGGCTACACCTTC.